A selection of T cell receptor beta chains follows, all from one sample in a study of cytomegalovirus exposure and HLA in healthy donors. Generated by immunoSEQ multiplex PCR, the TCRdb table keeps only in-frame clones and is missing some. Among roughly 160,000 clones listed, more than 70% were seen once. Sequenced: PBMCs. Receptors originate from a girl between 10 and 17 years old in good health and CMV-seronegative. Both conserved end residues are part of each CDR3. D genes are given only for firm matches. Size is omitted from some rows. Given values are once, few, many or a class for expanded clones.

V: TRBV5-8; D: TRBD2; size: once; J: TRBJ2-2; CDR3: CASSKVTSGLNTGELFF; DNA: TGTGCCAGCAGCAAGGTGACTAGCGGGCTTAACACCGGGGAGCTGTTTTTT
V: TRBV25-1; D: TRBD1; size: .; J: TRBJ1-5; CDR3: CASSDSTGTNQPQHF; DNA: TGTGCCAGCAGTGACTCGACAGGGACGAATCAGCCCCAGCATTTT
V: TRBV6-5; D: TRBD2; size: .; J: TRBJ2-1; CDR3: CASSYSGGAYNEQFF; DNA: TGTGCCAGCAGTTACTCCGGGGGGGCCTACAATGAGCAGTTCTTC
V: TRBV6-5; D: TRBD2; size: .; J: TRBJ2-3; CDR3: CASMAGGRPDTQYF; DNA: TGTGCCAGCATGGCGGGGGGGCGGCCAGATACGCAGTATTTT
V: TRBV4-2; D: .; size: .; J: TRBJ2-3; CDR3: CASSGGPTDTQYF; DNA: TGTGCCAGCAGTGGGGGCCCCACAGATACGCAGTATTTT
V: TRBV6-6; D: TRBD1; size: .; J: TRBJ2-3; CDR3: CASSILTGGTDTQYF; DNA: TGTGCCAGCAGTATTCTCACAGGGGGCACAGATACGCAGTATTTT
V: TRBV5-1; D: .; size: once; J: TRBJ2-5; CDR3: CASSLGGPQETQYF; DNA: TGCGCCAGCAGCCTGGGGGGGCCACAAGAGACCCAGTACTTC
V: TRBV7-6; D: .; size: .; J: TRBJ2-3; CDR3: CASSPLTRGRRTDTQYF; DNA: TGTGCCAGCAGCCCACTCACAAGGGGTCGTCGGACAGATACGCAGTATTTT
V: TRBV6-1; D: .; size: once; J: TRBJ1-2; CDR3: CASSEEGGGSYGYTF; DNA: TGTGCCAGCAGTGAAGAGGGGGGGGGTAGCTATGGCTACACCTTC
V: TRBV4-1; D: TRBD2; size: .; J: TRBJ2-3; CDR3: CASSQLAGGPFGTDTQYF; DNA: TGCGCCAGCAGCCAACTAGCGGGGGGGCCGTTTGGCACAGATACGCAGTATTTT
V: TRBV6-5; D: TRBD2; size: few; J: TRBJ2-5; CDR3: CASSRGTSGQTQYF; DNA: TGTGCCAGCAGTAGAGGGACTAGTGGGCAGACCCAGTACTTC
V: TRBV6-6; D: .; size: once; J: TRBJ1-1; CDR3: CASSYAQNNAEAFF; DNA: TGTGCCAGCAGTTACGCCCAGAATAACGCTGAAGCTTTCTTT
V: TRBV4-1; D: .; size: once; J: TRBJ2-5; CDR3: CASSQDRGLGETQYF; DNA: TGCGCCAGCAGCCAAGATCGAGGGTTAGGTGAGACCCAGTACTTC
V: TRBV5-4; D: .; size: few; J: TRBJ1-1; CDR3: CASSSGGREAFF; DNA: TGTGCCAGCAGCTCCGGGGGAAGGGAAGCTTTCTTT
V: TRBV9; D: TRBD2; size: .; J: TRBJ2-3; CDR3: CASTAGVGSTDTQYF; DNA: TGTGCCAGCACCGCGGGAGTAGGGAGCACAGATACGCAGTATTTT
V: TRBV5-1; D: .; size: .; J: TRBJ2-2; CDR3: CASSLVGPGVNTGELFF; DNA: TGCGCCAGCAGCTTGGTAGGGCCAGGGGTGAACACCGGGGAGCTGTTTTTT
V: TRBV2; D: TRBD1; size: .; J: TRBJ1-6; CDR3: CATRTGGGSPLHF; DNA: TGTGCCACCAGGACAGGGGGAGGGTCACCCCTCCACTTT
V: TRBV6-5; D: TRBD1; size: .; J: TRBJ2-3; CDR3: CASSIQGADTQYF; DNA: TGTGCCAGCAGTATACAGGGGGCAGATACGCAGTATTTT
V: TRBV5-1; D: TRBD1; size: .; J: TRBJ2-1; CDR3: CASSRDRDYNEQFF; DNA: TGCGCCAGCAGTCGAGACAGGGACTACAATGAGCAGTTCTTC
V: TRBV5-1; D: .; size: .; J: TRBJ2-3; CDR3: CASSFPLDTQYF; DNA: TGCGCCAGCAGCTTTCCTTTAGATACGCAGTATTTT
V: TRBV9; D: .; size: .; J: TRBJ2-3; CDR3: CASSVAVTDTQYF; DNA: TGTGCCAGCAGCGTAGCTGTCACAGATACGCAGTATTTT
V: TRBV4-2; D: .; size: .; J: TRBJ1-6; CDR3: CASLRGFDSPLHF; DNA: TGTGCCAGCCTAAGGGGTTTTGATTCACCCCTCCACTTT
V: TRBV5-1; D: TRBD1; size: .; J: TRBJ2-5; CDR3: CASSSGQGREETQYF; DNA: TGCGCCAGCAGCTCGGGACAGGGGAGGGAGGAGACCCAGTACTTC
V: TRBV9; D: .; size: .; J: TRBJ1-2; CDR3: CASSARGEGNYGYTF; DNA: TGTGCCAGCAGCGCCCGGGGGGAGGGGAACTATGGCTACACCTTC
V: TRBV7-7; D: TRBD2; size: few; J: TRBJ2-5; CDR3: CASSPSGQETQYF; DNA: TGTGCCAGCAGCCCTAGCGGTCAAGAGACCCAGTACTTC
V: TRBV7-3; D: .; size: .; J: TRBJ1-2; CDR3: CASSLTGANYGYTF; DNA: TGTGCCAGCAGCCTGACAGGAGCCAACTATGGCTACACCTTC
V: TRBV9; D: TRBD1; size: few; J: TRBJ1-5; CDR3: CASSRTGGNQPQHF; DNA: TGTGCCAGCAGCCGGACAGGGGGCAATCAGCCCCAGCATTTT
V: TRBV2; D: .; size: .; J: TRBJ2-7; CDR3: CASNQRSSSYF; DNA: TGTGCCAGCAACCAGCGGTCGAGCTCTTACTTC
V: TRBV10-1; D: .; size: few; J: TRBJ2-7; CDR3: CASGDPRGFPGSYEQYF; DNA: TGCGCCAGCGGTGACCCCCGAGGGTTCCCGGGGAGCTACGAGCAGTACTTC
V: TRBV5-6; D: TRBD1; size: few; J: TRBJ1-2; CDR3: CASSPEGAYGYTF; DNA: TGTGCCAGCAGCCCGGAGGGGGCCTATGGCTACACCTTC
V: TRBV27; D: .; size: .; J: TRBJ1-1; CDR3: CASSLSNRENTEAFF; DNA: TGTGCCAGCAGTTTAAGTAACAGGGAGAACACTGAAGCTTTCTTT
V: TRBV28; D: .; size: .; J: TRBJ2-7; CDR3: CASTLGTLVYEQYF; DNA: TGTGCCAGCACCCTGGGGACACTGGTCTACGAGCAGTACTTC
V: TRBV29-1; D: .; size: .; J: TRBJ2-7; CDR3: CSVGPRLSRGGGYEQYF; DNA: TGCAGCGTTGGACCCCGATTGTCGCGGGGTGGTGGGTACGAGCAGTACTTC
V: TRBV6-1; D: .; size: .; J: TRBJ1-3; CDR3: CATLQGEVNTIYF; DNA: TGTGCCACATTACAGGGAGAGGTGAACACCATATATTTT
V: TRBV6-1; D: .; size: few; J: TRBJ1-1; CDR3: CASSERGIAEAFF; DNA: TGTGCCAGCAGTGAAAGGGGAATCGCTGAAGCTTTCTTT
V: TRBV5-1; D: .; size: .; J: TRBJ2-5; CDR3: CASALNGLLETQYF; DNA: TGCGCCAGCGCCCTCAACGGGTTGTTAGAGACCCAGTACTTC
V: TRBV2; D: TRBD1; size: .; J: TRBJ1-6; CDR3: CASSLTGGTSYNSPLHF; DNA: TGTGCCAGCAGTTTAACAGGGGGAACGTCCTATAATTCACCCCTCCACTTT
V: TRBV5-6; D: .; size: .; J: TRBJ2-7; CDR3: CASSLGTTDEQYF; DNA: TGTGCCAGCAGCTTGGGGACAACTGACGAGCAGTACTTC
V: TRBV7-9; D: TRBD2; size: once; J: TRBJ2-5; CDR3: CASSLVGLAETQYF; DNA: TGTGCCAGCAGCTTAGTGGGACTAGCTGAGACCCAGTACTTC